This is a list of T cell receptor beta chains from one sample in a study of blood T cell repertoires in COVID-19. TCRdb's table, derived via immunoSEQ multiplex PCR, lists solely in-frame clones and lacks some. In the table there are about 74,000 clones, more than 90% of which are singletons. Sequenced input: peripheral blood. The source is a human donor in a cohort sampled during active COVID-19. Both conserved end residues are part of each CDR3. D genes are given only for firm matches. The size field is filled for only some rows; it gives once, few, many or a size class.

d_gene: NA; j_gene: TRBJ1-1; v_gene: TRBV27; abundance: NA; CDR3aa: CASSSTANTEAFF; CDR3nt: TGTGCCAGCAGCTCGACAGCGAACACTGAAGCTTTCTTT
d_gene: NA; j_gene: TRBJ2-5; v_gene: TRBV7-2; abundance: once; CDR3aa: CASSLAVGPQETQYF; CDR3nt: TGTGCCAGCAGCTTAGCCGTGGGGCCCCAAGAGACCCAGTACTTC
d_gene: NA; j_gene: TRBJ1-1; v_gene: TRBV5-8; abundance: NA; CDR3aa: CASSLRSGPTEAFF; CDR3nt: TGTGCCAGCAGCTTGCGCTCAGGGCCCACTGAAGCTTTCTTT
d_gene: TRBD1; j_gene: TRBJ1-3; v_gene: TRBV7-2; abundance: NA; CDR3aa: CASSIQPLGDSGSGNTIYF; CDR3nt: TGTGCCAGCAGCATACAGCCTCTGGGGGACAGTGGCTCTGGAAACACCATATATTTT
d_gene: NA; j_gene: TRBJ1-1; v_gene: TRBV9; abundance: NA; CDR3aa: CASSKEVNTEAFF; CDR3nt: TGTGCCAGCAGCAAGGAGGTGAACACTGAAGCTTTCTTT
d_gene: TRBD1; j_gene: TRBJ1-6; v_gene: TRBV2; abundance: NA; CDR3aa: CASRGQHNSPLHF; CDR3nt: TGTGCCAGCAGGGGACAGCATAATTCACCCCTCCACTTT
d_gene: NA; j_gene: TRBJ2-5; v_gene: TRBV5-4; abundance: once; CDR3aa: CASRPRYQETQYF; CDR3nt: TGTGCCAGCAGACCGAGGTACCAAGAGACCCAGTACTTC
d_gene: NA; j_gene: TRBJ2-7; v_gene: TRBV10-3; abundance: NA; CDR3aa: CAISEFGGSYEQYF; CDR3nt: TGTGCCATCAGTGAGTTCGGCGGGTCCTACGAGCAGTACTTC
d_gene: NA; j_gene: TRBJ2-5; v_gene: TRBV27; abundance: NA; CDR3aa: CASSLSPDSQETQYF; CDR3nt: TGTGCCAGCAGTTTATCCCCGGACTCCCAAGAGACCCAGTACTTC
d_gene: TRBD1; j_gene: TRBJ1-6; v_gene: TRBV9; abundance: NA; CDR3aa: CASSGQGAENSPLHF; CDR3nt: TGTGCCAGCAGCGGACAGGGGGCAGAGAATTCACCCCTCCACTTT
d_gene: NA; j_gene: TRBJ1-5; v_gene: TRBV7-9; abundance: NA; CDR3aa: CASRERGQGFSNQPQHF; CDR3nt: TGTGCCAGCCGAGAACGGGGACAAGGGTTTAGCAATCAGCCCCAGCATTTT
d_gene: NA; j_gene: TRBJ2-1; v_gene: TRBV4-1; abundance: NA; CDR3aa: CASSQVSRTNNEQFF; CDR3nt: TGCGCCAGCAGCCAAGTTTCCAGGACAAACAATGAGCAGTTCTTC
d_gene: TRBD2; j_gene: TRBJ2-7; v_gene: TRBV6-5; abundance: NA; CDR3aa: CASSSGEGDEQYF; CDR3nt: TGTGCCAGCAGTTCGGGGGAGGGTGACGAGCAGTACTTC
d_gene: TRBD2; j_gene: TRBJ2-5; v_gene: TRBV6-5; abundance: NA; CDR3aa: CASSRGRGGETQYF; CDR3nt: TGTGCCAGCAGTCGGGGTCGGGGGGGAGAGACCCAGTACTTC
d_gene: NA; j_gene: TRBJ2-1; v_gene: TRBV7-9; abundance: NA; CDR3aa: CASSLSNNEQFF; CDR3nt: TGTGCCAGCAGTCTTAGTAATAATGAGCAGTTCTTC
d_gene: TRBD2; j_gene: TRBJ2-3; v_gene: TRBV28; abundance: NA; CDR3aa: CASSSIPQGLAGGTQYF; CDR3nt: TGTGCCAGCAGCTCTATTCCACAGGGACTAGCGGGTGGAACGCAGTATTTT
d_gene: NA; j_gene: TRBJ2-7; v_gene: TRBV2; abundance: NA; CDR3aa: CASSESFTYEQYF; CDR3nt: TGTGCCAGCAGTGAATCCTTTACCTACGAGCAGTACTTC
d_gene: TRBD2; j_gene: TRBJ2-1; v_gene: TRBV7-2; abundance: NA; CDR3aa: CASSLGSGSPYNEQFF; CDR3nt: TGTGCCAGCAGCTTAGGGAGCGGGAGTCCCTACAATGAGCAGTTCTTC
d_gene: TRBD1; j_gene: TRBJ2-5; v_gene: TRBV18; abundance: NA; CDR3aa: CASSRDSQETQYF; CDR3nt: TGTGCCAGTTCCCGGGACAGCCAAGAGACCCAGTACTTC
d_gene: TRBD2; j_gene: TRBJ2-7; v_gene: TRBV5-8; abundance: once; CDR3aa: CASSLWTSTHEQYF; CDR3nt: TGTGCCAGCAGCCTATGGACTAGTACCCACGAGCAGTACTTC
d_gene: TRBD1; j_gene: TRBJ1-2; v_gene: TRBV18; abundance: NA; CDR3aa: CASSPATGGHGYTF; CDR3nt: TGTGCCAGCTCACCGGCGACAGGGGGCCATGGCTACACCTTC
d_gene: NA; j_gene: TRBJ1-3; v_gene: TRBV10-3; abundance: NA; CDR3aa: CAISLGQPSSGNTIYF; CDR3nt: TGTGCCATCAGTCTAGGACAGCCTAGCTCTGGAAACACCATATATTTT
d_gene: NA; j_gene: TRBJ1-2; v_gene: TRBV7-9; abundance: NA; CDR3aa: CASSSRTAEVGQYGYTF; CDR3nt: TGTGCCAGCAGCTCCCGGACAGCTGAGGTGGGCCAATATGGCTACACCTTC
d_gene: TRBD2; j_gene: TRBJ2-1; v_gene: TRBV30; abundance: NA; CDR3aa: CAWRSGSFSNEQFF; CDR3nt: TGTGCCTGGCGGAGCGGGAGTTTCAGCAATGAGCAGTTCTTC
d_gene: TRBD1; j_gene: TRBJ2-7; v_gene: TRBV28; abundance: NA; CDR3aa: CGLDRPAYEQYF; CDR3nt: TGTGGTTTGGACAGGCCGGCCTACGAGCAGTACTTC
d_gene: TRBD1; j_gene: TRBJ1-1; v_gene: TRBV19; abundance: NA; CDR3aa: CASSQGVRANTEAFF; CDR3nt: TGTGCCAGTAGTCAGGGGGTAAGGGCGAACACTGAAGCTTTCTTT
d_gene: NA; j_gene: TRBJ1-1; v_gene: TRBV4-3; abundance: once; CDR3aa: CASSQVGLRMWTEAFF; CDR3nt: TGCGCCAGCAGCCAAGTCGGTCTCCGCATGTGGACTGAAGCTTTCTTT
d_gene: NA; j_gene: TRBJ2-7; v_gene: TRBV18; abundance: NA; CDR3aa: CASSPLQSNEQYF; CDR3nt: TGTGCCAGCTCACCCCTCCAAAGCAACGAGCAGTACTTC
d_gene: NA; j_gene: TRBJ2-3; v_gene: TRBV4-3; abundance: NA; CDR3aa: CASSQGQRGTDTQYF; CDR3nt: TGCGCCAGCAGCCAAGGTCAGCGGGGCACAGATACGCAGTATTTT
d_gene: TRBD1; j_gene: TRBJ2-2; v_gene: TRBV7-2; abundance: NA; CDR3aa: CASSLSLDRDTGELFF; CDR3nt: TGTGCCAGCAGCCTATCGCTGGACAGGGATACCGGGGAGCTGTTTTTT
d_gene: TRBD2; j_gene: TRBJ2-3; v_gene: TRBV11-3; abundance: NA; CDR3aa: CASSQPGLAGTDTQYF; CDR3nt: TGTGCCAGCAGCCAACCGGGACTAGCGGGCACAGATACGCAGTATTTT
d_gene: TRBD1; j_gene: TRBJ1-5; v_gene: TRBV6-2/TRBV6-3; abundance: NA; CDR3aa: CASSYERTGFVTQPQHF; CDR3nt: TGTGCCAGCAGTTACGAAAGGACAGGGTTCGTCACTCAGCCCCAGCATTTT
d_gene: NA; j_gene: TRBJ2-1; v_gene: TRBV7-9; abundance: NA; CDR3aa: CASRDKGVQFF; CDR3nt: TGTGCCAGCAGGGACAAGGGGGTGCAGTTCTTC
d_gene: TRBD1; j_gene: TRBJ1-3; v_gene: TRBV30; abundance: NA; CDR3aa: CAWSADPGGSGNTIYF; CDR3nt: TGTGCCTGGAGTGCCGATCCAGGGGGCTCTGGAAACACCATATATTTT
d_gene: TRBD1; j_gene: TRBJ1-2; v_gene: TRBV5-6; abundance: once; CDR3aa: CASNQDRVLGYTF; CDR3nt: TGTGCCAGCAACCAGGACAGGGTCTTAGGCTACACCTTC
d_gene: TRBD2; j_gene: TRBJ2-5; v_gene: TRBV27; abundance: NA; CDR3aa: CASSLAAREGQTQYF; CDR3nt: TGTGCCAGCAGTTTGGCCGCGAGGGAGGGGCAGACCCAGTACTTC
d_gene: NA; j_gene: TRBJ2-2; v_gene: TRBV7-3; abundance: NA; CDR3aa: CASSLSREPTGELFF; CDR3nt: TGTGCCAGCAGCTTATCCCGGGAGCCTACCGGGGAGCTGTTTTTT
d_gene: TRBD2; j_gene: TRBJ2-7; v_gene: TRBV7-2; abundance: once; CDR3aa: CASSSLPSRAGETEQYF; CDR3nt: TGTGCCAGCAGCTCCCTTCCGTCTAGAGCGGGAGAAACCGAGCAGTACTTC
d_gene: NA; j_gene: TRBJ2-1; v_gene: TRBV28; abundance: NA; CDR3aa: CASSSRDNEQFF; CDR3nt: TGTGCCAGCAGTTCCAGGGACAATGAGCAGTTCTTC
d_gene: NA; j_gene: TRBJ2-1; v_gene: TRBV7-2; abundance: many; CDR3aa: CASSLARYEQFF; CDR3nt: TGTGCCAGCAGCTTAGCGCGGTATGAGCAGTTCTTC
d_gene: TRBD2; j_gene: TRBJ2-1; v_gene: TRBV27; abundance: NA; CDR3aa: CASRRTSGRANEQFF; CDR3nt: TGTGCCAGCAGGCGAACTAGCGGGAGAGCAAATGAGCAGTTCTTC
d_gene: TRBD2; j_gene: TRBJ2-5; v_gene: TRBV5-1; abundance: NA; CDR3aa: CASSQQGLAGYQETQYF; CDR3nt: TGCGCCAGCAGCCAACAAGGACTAGCGGGGTACCAAGAGACCCAGTACTTC
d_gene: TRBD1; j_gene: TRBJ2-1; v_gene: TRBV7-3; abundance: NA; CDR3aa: CASSLTGVNNEQFF; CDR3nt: TGTGCCAGCAGCTTGACAGGGGTCAACAATGAGCAGTTCTTC
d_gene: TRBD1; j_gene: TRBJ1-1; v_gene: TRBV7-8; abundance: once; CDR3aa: CASSLADRAHTEAFF; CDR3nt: TGTGCCAGCAGCTTAGCTGACAGGGCGCACACTGAAGCTTTCTTT
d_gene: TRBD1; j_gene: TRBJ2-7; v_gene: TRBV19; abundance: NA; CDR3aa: CASSPTGGFYEQYF; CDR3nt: TGTGCCAGTAGCCCGACAGGGGGCTTCTACGAGCAGTACTTC
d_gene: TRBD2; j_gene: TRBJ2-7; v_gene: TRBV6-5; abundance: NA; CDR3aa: CASSPGLAANYEQYF; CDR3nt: TGTGCCAGCAGTCCGGGACTAGCGGCTAACTACGAGCAGTACTTC
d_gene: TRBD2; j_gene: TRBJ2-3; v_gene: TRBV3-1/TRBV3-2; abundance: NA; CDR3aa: CASSQGILAGFDTQYF; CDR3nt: TGTGCCAGCAGCCAGGGAATCCTAGCGGGATTTGATACGCAGTATTTT
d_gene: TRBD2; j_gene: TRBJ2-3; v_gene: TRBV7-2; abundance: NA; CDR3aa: CASSFRPGSGRDDTQYF; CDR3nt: TGTGCCAGCAGCTTTCGCCCGGGTAGCGGGAGAGACGATACGCAGTATTTT
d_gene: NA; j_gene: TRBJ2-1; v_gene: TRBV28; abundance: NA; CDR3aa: CASSLETGSFYNEQFF; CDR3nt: TGTGCCAGCAGTTTAGAAACAGGGAGCTTCTACAATGAGCAGTTCTTC
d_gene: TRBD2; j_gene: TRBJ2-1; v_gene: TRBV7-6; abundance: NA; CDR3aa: CASSLGASGRHNYNEQFF; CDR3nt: TGTGCCAGCAGCTTAGGTGCTAGCGGGAGACACAACTACAATGAGCAGTTCTTC
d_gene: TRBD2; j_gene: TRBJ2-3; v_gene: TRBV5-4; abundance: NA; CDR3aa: CASSLASGGGYSTDTQYF; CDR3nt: TGTGCCAGCAGCTTGGCAAGCGGGGGGGGTTATAGCACAGATACGCAGTATTTT
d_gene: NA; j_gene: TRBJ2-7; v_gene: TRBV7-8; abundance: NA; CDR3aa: CASSLRQGLEQYF; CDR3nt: TGTGCCAGCAGCTTACGCCAGGGGCTGGAGCAGTACTTC
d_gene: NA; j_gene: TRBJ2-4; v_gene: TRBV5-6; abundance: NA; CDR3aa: CASSFSPGNWDKNIQYF; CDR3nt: TGTGCCAGCAGCTTTTCCCCAGGGAATTGGGATAAAAACATTCAGTACTTC
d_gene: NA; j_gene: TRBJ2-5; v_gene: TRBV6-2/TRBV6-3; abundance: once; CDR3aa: CASSLQETQYF; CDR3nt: TGTGCCAGCAGTCTTCAAGAGACCCAGTACTTC
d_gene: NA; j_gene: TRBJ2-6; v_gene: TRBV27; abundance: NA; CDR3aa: CASSLQVGANVLTF; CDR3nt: TGTGCCAGCAGTTTACAGGTTGGGGCCAACGTCCTGACTTTC
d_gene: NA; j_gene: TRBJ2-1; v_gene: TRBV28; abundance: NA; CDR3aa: CASSFTHGSLATDNEQFF; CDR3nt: TGTGCCAGCAGCTTCACCCACGGGTCCCTGGCGACCGACAATGAGCAGTTCTTC
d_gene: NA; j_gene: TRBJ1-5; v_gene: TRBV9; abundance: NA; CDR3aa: CASSVSGTSNQPQHF; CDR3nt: TGTGCCAGCAGCGTATCCGGGACAAGTAATCAGCCCCAGCATTTT